The next 5 T cell receptor beta chains were all read from a single sample in a study of tumor and adjacent non-tumor tissue in lung cancer. This sample's RNA came from whole unsorted tissue. Three rounds of nested PCR, following a modified ARM-PCR protocol, produced the TCRbeta library. Using its own MiXCR run on the multiplex PCR reads, TCRdb lists one record per CDR3 protein. The data show tens of thousands of distinct CDR3 sequences, about 61% seen once. The material sequenced was lung tumor tissue. The receptors derive from a man aged 45-65 years with non-small cell lung cancer.

Worth noting for this clonotype: The germline gene is not matched at one end of the junction; a read error may be the cause. The chain is built from TRBV11-2 and TRBJ2-1; a weak D match, TRBD2 (6 bases). Germline values: CDR1 SGHAT, CDR2 FQNNGV. The CDR3 runs 16 residues. CDR3 residues: CVSSTQLLATPYEQFF. The CDR3, as DNA: TGTGTCAGCAGCACCCAATTACTAGCTACCCCATATGAGCAGTTCTTC.

For this clonotype: One junction end does not reproduce the germline sequence, and a read error may be involved. This rearrangement joins TRBV5-5 to TRBJ1-1; no reliable D call. Germline V gene lookup returns CDR1 SGHKS and CDR2 YYEKEE (reference sequence). CDR3 length: 15 amino acids. CDR3 sequence (DNA): TGTGCCAGCAGCTTGGAGGGCAGACTGAACACTGAAGCTCTCTTT. It specifies CASSLEGRLNTEALF.

A remark on this clonotype: Its ends do not fully match the called genes, so a read error is possible. The rearrangement links TRBV10-2 to TRBJ1-5, with D uncertain. Germline CDR1 and CDR2: WSHSY and SAAADI. The CDR3 has 15 residues. CDR3 sequence (DNA): TGCGCCAGCAGTGAGTCGACACTTAGTAATCATCCCCAGCATTTT. This gives the protein CASSESTLSNHPQHF.

On this clonotype itself: One end of the junction is discordant with germline, which a read error may explain. This chain links TRBV4-2 with TRBJ2-1, with 8 nucleotides matching TRBD2. CDR1 and CDR2 (germline): LGHNA, YNFKEQ. This CDR3 spans 15 amino acids. This chain's CDR3 is CVSSHLSGGLNEQFF. The CDR3 region has the DNA TGTGTCAGCAGCCACCTAAGCGGGGGATTGAATGAGCAGTTCTTC.

To note about this clonotype: The junction shows a germline mismatch at one end, possibly a read error. For the CDR3, the DNA is TGTGCCATCTCACCGCCAGAGTCCTACGAGCAGTACTTC. It codes for CAISPPESYEQYF. V usage is TRBV18 and J usage is TRBJ2-7; the D is unclear. The CDR3 consists of 13 residues. Germline CDR1 and CDR2: KGHSH and LQKENI.